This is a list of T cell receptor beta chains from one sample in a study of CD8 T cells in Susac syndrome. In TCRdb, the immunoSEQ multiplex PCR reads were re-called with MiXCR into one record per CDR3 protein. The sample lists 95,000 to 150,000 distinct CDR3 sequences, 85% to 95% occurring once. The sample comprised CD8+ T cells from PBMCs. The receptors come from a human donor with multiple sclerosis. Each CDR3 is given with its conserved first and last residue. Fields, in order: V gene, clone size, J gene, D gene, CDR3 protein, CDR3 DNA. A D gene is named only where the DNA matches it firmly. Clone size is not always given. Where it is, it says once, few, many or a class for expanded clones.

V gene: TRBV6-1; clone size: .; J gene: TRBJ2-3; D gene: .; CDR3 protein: CASRRRGGTDTQYF; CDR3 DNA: TGTGCCAGCAGGAGGAGGGGTGGCACAGATACGCAGTATTTT
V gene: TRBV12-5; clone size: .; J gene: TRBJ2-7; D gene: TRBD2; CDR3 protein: CASGLPGGSYEQYF; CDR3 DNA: TGTGCTAGTGGTCTGCCGGGGGGGTCCTACGAGCAGTACTTC
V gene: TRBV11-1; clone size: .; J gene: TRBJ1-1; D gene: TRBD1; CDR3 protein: CASGFWTGIGYPLLNTEAFF; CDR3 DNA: TGTGCCAGCGGTTTTTGGACAGGGATAGGTTATCCCCTCCTGAACACTGAAGCTTTCTTT
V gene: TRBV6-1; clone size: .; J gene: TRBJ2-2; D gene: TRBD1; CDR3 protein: CASSLTGQGGTGELFF; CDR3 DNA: TGTGCCAGCAGTCTCACGGGACAGGGGGGCACCGGGGAGCTGTTTTTT
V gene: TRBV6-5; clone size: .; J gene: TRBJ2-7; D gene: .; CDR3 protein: CASSYSIRGGSYEQYF; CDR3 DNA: TGTGCCAGCAGTTACTCGATCCGGGGTGGGTCCTACGAGCAGTACTTC
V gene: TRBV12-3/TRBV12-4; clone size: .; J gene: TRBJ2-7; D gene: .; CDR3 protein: CASSSGPEQYF; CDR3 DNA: TGTGCCAGCAGTTCAGGGCCCGAGCAGTACTTC
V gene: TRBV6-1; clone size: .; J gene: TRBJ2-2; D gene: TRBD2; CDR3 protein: CASSEYRTSGGELFF; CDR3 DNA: TGTGCCAGCAGTGAATATCGGACTAGCGGCGGGGAGCTGTTTTTT
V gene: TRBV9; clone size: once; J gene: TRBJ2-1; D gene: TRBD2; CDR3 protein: CASSAGLSPLNEQFF; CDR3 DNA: TGTGCCAGCAGCGCGGGACTATCCCCCCTCAATGAGCAGTTCTTC
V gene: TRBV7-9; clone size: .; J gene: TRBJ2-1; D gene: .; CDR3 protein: CASSSPGGNEQFF; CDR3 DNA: TGTGCCAGCAGCTCCCCCGGTGGCAATGAGCAGTTCTTC
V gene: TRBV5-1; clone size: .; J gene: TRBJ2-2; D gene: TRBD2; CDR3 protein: CASSLTRGASDGELFF; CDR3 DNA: TGCGCCAGCAGCCTCACGCGGGGGGCGTCCGACGGGGAGCTGTTTTTT
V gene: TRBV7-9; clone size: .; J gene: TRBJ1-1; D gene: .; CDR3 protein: CASSQGGYTEAFF; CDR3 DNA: TGTGCCAGCAGCCAAGGCGGGTACACTGAAGCTTTCTTT
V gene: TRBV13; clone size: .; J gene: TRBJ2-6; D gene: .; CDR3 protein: CASSSGVSGANVLTF; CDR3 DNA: TGTGCCAGCAGCTCGGGAGTCTCTGGGGCCAACGTCCTGACTTTC
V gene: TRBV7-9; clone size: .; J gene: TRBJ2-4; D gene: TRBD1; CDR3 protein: CASSLGGDRGTKNIQYF; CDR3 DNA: TGTGCCAGCAGCTTAGGAGGGGACAGGGGAACCAAAAACATTCAGTACTTC
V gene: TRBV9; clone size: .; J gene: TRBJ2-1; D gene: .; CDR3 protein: CASSAGSNEQFF; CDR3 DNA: TGTGCCAGCAGCGCGGGGAGCAATGAGCAGTTCTTC
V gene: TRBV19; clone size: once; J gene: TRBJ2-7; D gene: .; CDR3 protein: CASSIQPTPRIDEQYF; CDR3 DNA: TGTGCCAGTAGTATCCAGCCGACCCCGAGAATCGACGAGCAGTACTTC
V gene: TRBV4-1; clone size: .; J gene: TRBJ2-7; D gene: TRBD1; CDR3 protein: CASSQVQGAYEQYF; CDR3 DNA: TGCGCCAGCAGCCAAGTACAGGGGGCCTACGAGCAGTACTTC
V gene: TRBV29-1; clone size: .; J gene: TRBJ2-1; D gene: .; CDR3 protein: CSASLGSYNEQFF; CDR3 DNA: TGCAGCGCCAGCTTAGGCTCCTACAATGAGCAGTTCTTC
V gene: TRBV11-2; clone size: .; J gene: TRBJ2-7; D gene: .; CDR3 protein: CASSPGVLDEQYF; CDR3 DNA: TGTGCCAGCAGCCCCGGCGTTCTCGACGAGCAGTACTTC
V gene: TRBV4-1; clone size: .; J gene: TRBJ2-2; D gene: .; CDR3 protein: CASSQARGANTGELFF; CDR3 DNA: TGCGCCAGCAGCCAAGCTAGGGGCGCGAACACCGGGGAGCTGTTTTTT
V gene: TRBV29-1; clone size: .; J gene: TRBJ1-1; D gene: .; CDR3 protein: CSVETDGGEAFF; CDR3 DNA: TGCAGCGTTGAAACGGATGGGGGTGAAGCTTTCTTT
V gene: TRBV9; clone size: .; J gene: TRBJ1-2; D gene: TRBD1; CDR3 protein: CASSGDRGHNYGYTF; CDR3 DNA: TGTGCCAGCAGCGGCGACAGGGGCCATAACTATGGCTACACCTTC